This T cell receptor (beta chain) originates from a study of blood T cell repertoires in COVID-19. In the study overall: PBMCs, B-cell-depleted T cells, or T cells provided the cDNA or gDNA that made up the material.

The CDR3 length is 14 residues. Germline lookup yields CDR1 MNHEY and CDR2 SMNVEV (reference sequence). Trimming took 5 bases from V and 8 from J, leaving 18 bases between them. In the authors' methods: How many nucleated cells were present was estimated from reference gene primer amplification. TCRdb's table, derived via immunoSEQ multiplex PCR, lists solely in-frame clones and lacks some. The V and J calls and clone size were taken over from that table, and D and trimming were inferred from the DNA. Of 150,000 or so clones listed, 75% to 95% are singletons. The chain combines TRBV27 with TRBJ1-1; D call uncertain. The TCR originated in a man between 45 and 60 years old with acute or convalescent COVID-19. Input material: peripheral blood. CDR3 sequence reads: CASSPAGAGPEAFF. In DNA, the CDR3 is TGTGCCAGCAGTCCGGCAGGAGCGGGCCCAGAAGCTTTCTTT.